What follows are 32 T cell receptor beta chains derived from one specimen sequenced in a study of STAT3 mutations in large granular lymphocyte leukemia. Study-wide results and caveats: Every T-cell large granular lymphocyte leukemia patient had at least one immunodominant TCR beta clonotype.

Produced via immunoSEQ multiplex PCR; TCRdb's table is partial and in-frame only. In the table there are several thousand clones, over 75% of which are singletons. These TCRs' antigens remain unknown. The specimen was PBMCs. The receptors stem from a human donor with T large granular lymphocyte leukemia. Some clones in this sample may be carry-over from other donors' samples.

The chain has TRBV9 and TRBJ2-5; D is possibly TRBD2 (5 bases). The V and J ends lost 4 bases and 2 bases respectively, with 9 bases between them. In germline, CDR1 is SGDLS, CDR2 YYNGEE. The CDR3 spans 13 residues. CDR3 nucleotide sequence: TGTGCCAGCAGCCTGCCGGGACAAGAGACCCAGTACTTC. It codes for CASSLPGQETQYF.

The rearrangement links TRBV5-1 to TRBJ1-5; no clear D. This CDR3 comprises 15 residues. V lost 0 bases to trimming and J lost 4 bases, with 11 bases between them. Germline V gives CDR1 SGHRS, CDR2 YFSETQ. This chain's CDR3 is CASSLEGPGNQPQHF. CDR3 bases: TGCGCCAGCAGCTTGGAAGGACCTGGTAATCAGCCCCAGCATTTT.

The gene calls are TRBV2 and TRBJ2-7, with a possible D match to TRBD2 (6 bases). CDR1 and CDR2 (germline): SNHLY, FYNNEI. The ends were cut back, 5 bases at V and 7 bases at J, with 12 bases in the middle. The CDR3 is made up of 12 amino acids. This CDR3 reads CASSWRGWEQYV. DNA for the CDR3: TGTGCCAGCAGTTGGCGGGGCTGGGAGCAGTACGTC.

This CDR3 reads CAISENWIEQFF. In nucleotides, the CDR3 is TGTGCCATCAGTGAGAACTGGATTGAGCAGTTCTTC. The chain employs TRBV10-3 and TRBJ2-1; D is unclear. Germline V gene lookup returns CDR1 ENHRY and CDR2 SYGVKD. The CDR3 spans 12 residues. V lost 2 bases to trimming and J lost 9 bases, with 8 bases between them.

The chain carries TRBV10-3 and TRBJ2-1, with 13 bases fitting TRBD2. Germline V lookup: CDR1 ENHRY, CDR2 SYGVKD. The V segment lost 5 bases and the J segment 6 bases; nucleotides outside the gene matches: 7. CDR3 length: 16 residues. The CDR3 sequence: CAISYTSGRALNEQFF. In DNA, the CDR3 is TGTGCCATCAGTTACACTAGCGGGAGGGCCCTCAATGAGCAGTTCTTC.

In this sample, this clone turned up once. The chain has TRBV7-2 and TRBJ2-2; 8 nucleotides line up with TRBD2. V shed 4 bases, J shed 8 bases, and the junction held 6 bases outside the gene matches. The CDR3 sequence is 14 residues long. Germline lookup yields CDR1 SGHTA and CDR2 FQGNSA. The CDR3 reads CASSSRGGLGELFF. Written as DNA, the CDR3 is TGTGCCAGCAGCTCCCGGGGGGGGCTGGGGGAGCTGTTTTTT.

This clone was observed a few times. V and J are TRBV25-1 and TRBJ2-5, with D possibly being TRBD2 (6 bases). The CDR3 extends over 15 amino acids. Germline V lookup: CDR1 MGHDK, CDR2 SYGVNS. Deletions cut 3 bases from V and 10 bases from J, with 21 bases between. The DNA of the CDR3 is TGTGCCAGCAGTGACCTTTCCCGGGACTCAGAGGGCCAGTACTTC. Amino acid sequence: CASSDLSRDSEGQYF.

The rearrangement links TRBV18 to TRBJ2-7; 15 bases are a match to TRBD2. The germline gives CDR1 KGHSH, CDR2 LQKENI. The CDR3 runs 15 residues. V dropped 3 bases and J dropped 5; count of bases not matched to a gene: 2. The CDR3 DNA reads as TGTGCCAGCTCACCCGGACTAGCGGGAGGGAACGAGCAGTACTTC. Protein: CASSPGLAGGNEQYF. Full variable domain (rest looked up from reference TRBV18 and TRBJ2-7): NAGVMQNPRHLVRRRGQEARLRCSPMKGHSHVYWYRQLPEEGLKFMVYLQKENIIDESGMPKERFSAEFPKEGPSILRIQQVVRGDSAAYFCASSPGLAGGNEQYFGPGTRLTVT.

V usage is TRBV12-5 and J usage is TRBJ1-1; D may be TRBD1 (5 bases). The germline V gene encodes CDR1 LGHNT and CDR2 FRNRAP. Trimming removed 5 bases from V and 0 bases from J, with 10 bases in between. There are 14 residues in the CDR3. For the CDR3, the DNA is TGTGCTAGTGGTCCCGGGGGAATGAACACTGAAGCTTTCTTT. Translated, it gives CASGPGGMNTEAFF.

The rearrangement uses TRBV2 and TRBJ2-3; D gene uncertain. V was pared by 5 bases and J by 3 bases, with 9 bases between. Germline CDR1 SNHLY, CDR2 FYNNEI. The CDR3 has 13 residues. This CDR3 reads CASSPVGTDTQYF. CDR3 sequence (DNA): TGTGCCAGCAGTCCCGTTGGAACAGATACGCAGTATTTT.

This clone came up a few times. The V and J genes are TRBV6-1 and TRBJ2-4, with 7 bases aligning to TRBD1. V dropped 1 base and J dropped 3; count of bases not matched to a gene: 6. The length of the CDR3 is 16 residues. Germline V gene lookup returns CDR1 MNHNS and CDR2 SASEGT. CDR3 bases: TGTGCCAGCAGTGAAGTTCAGGGGGTGGGCAAAAACATTCAGTACTTC. It specifies CASSEVQGVGKNIQYF.

This chain joins TRBV30 and TRBJ1-3; tentatively, D is TRBD1 (6 bases). The germline CDR1 and CDR2 sequences are GTSNPN and SVGIG (reference sequence). The CDR3 has 14 residues. V shed 2 bases and J shed 0 bases, with 8 bases lying between them. For the CDR3, the DNA is TGTGCCTGGAGTAGGGGGGGCTCTGGAAACACCATATATTTT. Its translation: CAWSRGGSGNTIYF.

The chain has TRBV6-4 and TRBJ2-1, with 7 bases aligning to TRBD2. V shed 0 bases and J 6 bases; nucleotides not matched to a gene: 11. The CDR3 covers 17 residues. Germline V gives CDR1 MRHNA, CDR2 SNTAGT. The CDR3 protein is CASSDSNPSGTANEQFF. CDR3 nucleotide sequence: TGTGCCAGCAGTGACTCGAATCCCAGCGGGACGGCCAATGAGCAGTTCTTC.

On this clone itself: This likely comes from a read error, as the CDR3 has no conserved phenylalanine or tryptophan at its end. The DNA is left out, because the CDR3 cannot be placed on it with certainty; the CDR3 is given as TCRdb lists it. Here the CDR3 reads CARVGSTGWLG. The rearrangement uses TRBV6-5 and TRBJ1-6. Germline V lookup: CDR1 MNHEY, CDR2 SVGAGI. Ends included, the CDR3 has 11 residues.

Only one count was recorded for this clone. The chain employs TRBV28 and TRBJ1-6; D gene unclear. Germline lookup yields CDR1 MDHEN and CDR2 SYDVKM. The germline V and J ends were trimmed by 3 bases and 6 bases, with 3 bases remaining between them. The CDR3 totals 12 residues. CDR3 in amino acids: CASSLGNSPLHF. The CDR3 DNA reads as TGTGCCAGCAGTTTGGGTAATTCACCCCTCCACTTT.

This chain uses TRBV7-9 with TRBJ1-1; tentative D call: TRBD1 (5 bases). From germline, CDR1 is SEHNR and CDR2 FQNEAQ (reference sequence). V was shortened by 6 bases and J by 5 bases, with 16 bases between the two germline ends. This CDR3 comprises 14 residues. The DNA of the CDR3 is TGTGCCAGCAGAAAAAGGGGCACGGGGACTGAAGCTTTCTTT. The encoded protein is CASRKRGTGTEAFF.

The J gene is TRBJ2-3, the V gene TRBV28, with D perhaps being TRBD1 or TRBD2 (6 bases each). The CDR3 spans 14 residues. The germline V gene encodes CDR1 MDHEN and CDR2 SYDVKM. Trimming left V 4 bases short and J 1 base short, with 9 bases between. The CDR3 protein is CASSSGEGTDTQYF. The CDR3 region has the DNA TGTGCCAGCAGTTCAGGGGAGGGCACAGATACGCAGTATTTT.

The chain joins TRBV2 to TRBJ1-5, with TRBD1 as a possible D gene (5 bases). CDR1 and CDR2 (germline): SNHLY, FYNNEI. The CDR3 runs 14 residues. The ends were cut back, 6 bases at V and 4 bases at J, with 13 bases in the middle. The CDR3: CASSPTEGNQPQHF. Here the CDR3 DNA reads TGTGCCAGCAGCCCTACAGAGGGGAATCAGCCCCAGCATTTT.

This clone was observed a single time. The J gene is TRBJ2-1, the V gene TRBV5-4, with D possibly being TRBD2 (6 bases). The CDR3 covers 14 residues. Trimming removed 4 bases from V and 10 bases from J, with 18 bases in between. Germline V gene sequence: CDR1 SGHNT, CDR2 YYREEE (reference sequence). The CDR3 is CASSGSTSFHEQFF. The DNA of the CDR3 is TGTGCCAGCAGCGGTTCGACTAGTTTTCACGAGCAGTTCTTC.

The V call is TRBV6-1, the J call TRBJ2-1; D not certain. Germline loops: CDR1 MNHNS, CDR2 SASEGT. The CDR3 is 14 amino acids. The V end lost 10 bases, the J end lost 0 bases, and 13 bases lay between the germline ends. The CDR3, as DNA: TGTGCCACCGCTATCCTGAGCTCCTACAATGAGCAGTTCTTC. This codes for CATAILSSYNEQFF.

V is TRBV28 and J is TRBJ1-2, with D perhaps TRBD1 (5 bases). Germline-derived CDR1 and CDR2 are MDHEN and SYDVKM. Deletions cut 1 base from V and 1 base from J, with 10 bases between. The CDR3 sequence is 15 residues long. This chain's CDR3 is CASSLYGGGNYGYTF. The CDR3 bases are TGTGCCAGCAGTTTATATGGGGGAGGTAACTATGGCTACACCTTC.

This chain links TRBV29-1 with TRBJ1-2, with D maybe TRBD1 (6 bases). The ends were cut back, 7 bases at V and 6 bases at J, with 15 bases in the middle. The germline gives CDR1 SQVTM, CDR2 ANQGSEA. The CDR3 consists of 12 residues. The CDR3, as DNA: TGCAGCGGCGGACAGTTGTCGGATGGCTACACCTTC. Translation gives CSGGQLSDGYTF.

The chain couples TRBV28 to TRBJ2-5; D is ambiguous. The CDR3 covers 12 residues. Trimming took off 4 bases at V and 7 bases at J, with 10 bases between the two ends. Germline V gives CDR1 MDHEN, CDR2 SYDVKM. The CDR3 nucleotides are TGTGCCAGCAGTTCTCATCCCGCGACCCAGTACTTC. Encoded protein: CASSSHPATQYF.

The chain employs TRBV5-1 and TRBJ2-3; tentatively, D is TRBD1 or TRBD2 (7 bases each). CDR3 length: 16 amino acids. CDR1 is SGHRS, CDR2 YFSETQ, per germline. Trimming shortened V by 4 bases and J by 5 bases, and 20 bases separated the two germline ends. This chain's CDR3 is CASSQEGGGFVDTQYF. The CDR3 DNA sequence: TGCGCCAGCAGCCAAGAGGGAGGGGGCTTCGTAGATACGCAGTATTTT.

The chain links TRBV5-4 to TRBJ1-5; no definite D call. Germline assignment: CDR1 SGHNT and CDR2 YYREEE (reference sequence). This CDR3 has 14 residues. V was shortened by 4 bases and J by 3 bases, with 11 bases between the two germline ends. CDR3 bases: TGTGCCAGCAGCGAAGACGGGAACAATCAGCCCCAGCATTTT. This codes for CASSEDGNNQPQHF.

This chain connects TRBV5-4 to TRBJ1-1; D gene uncertain. The length of the CDR3 is 15 residues. CDR1 is SGHNT, CDR2 YYREEE, per germline (reference sequence). V was cut by 0 bases and J by 0 bases, with 9 bases left in between. The CDR3 protein is CASSLVGTLNTEAFF. CDR3 nucleotide sequence: TGTGCCAGCAGCTTGGTGGGCACACTGAACACTGAAGCTTTCTTT.

The chain uses TRBV5-4 and TRBJ1-5, with D unclear. This CDR3 region has 15 residues. The germline gives CDR1 SGHNT, CDR2 YYREEE (reference sequence). The V gene lost 4 bases and the J gene lost 7 bases, with 18 bases spanning the gap. The CDR3: CASSPGPEVGQPQHF. CDR3 coding DNA: TGTGCCAGCAGCCCCGGCCCCGAGGTCGGGCAGCCCCAGCATTTT.

This chain links TRBV2 with TRBJ2-7; 9 nucleotides agree with TRBD1. Germline V gene sequence: CDR1 SNHLY, CDR2 FYNNEI. V shed 9 bases and J 3 bases; nucleotides not matched to a gene: 6. CDR3 length: 13 residues. The CDR3 sequence: CASGGQGHYEQYF. CDR3 nucleotide sequence: TGTGCCAGTGGGGGACAGGGACACTACGAGCAGTACTTC.

The J gene is TRBJ2-1, the V gene TRBV18; D not certain. Germline lookup yields CDR1 KGHSH and CDR2 LQKENI. This CDR3 region has 13 residues. V lost 4 bases, J lost 7 bases, and 11 bases lay in between. CDR3 DNA: TGTGCCAGCTCACGCCAAGCCCTTAATGAGCAGTTCTTC. Residues: CASSRQALNEQFF.

This chain uses TRBV30 with TRBJ2-1; 12 bases agree with TRBD2. The ends lost 5 bases at V and 10 bases at J; junction bases unmatched: 6. In germline, CDR1 is GTSNPN, CDR2 SVGIG (reference sequence). The length of the CDR3 is 13 residues. The CDR3 spells CAWASGRAREQFF. The DNA for the CDR3 is TGTGCCTGGGCTAGCGGGAGGGCCAGGGAGCAGTTCTTC.

The V and J genes are TRBV23-1 and TRBJ2-2; TRBD1 might be the D (6 bases). TRBV23-1 is an open reading frame, and its role is uncertain. The CDR3 consists of 16 residues. The V and J ends lost 2 bases and 1 base respectively, with 11 bases between them. CDR3 residues: CASSQAGQMNTGELFF. CDR3 nucleotides: TGCGCCAGCAGTCAAGCTGGACAGATGAACACCGGGGAGCTGTTTTTT.

The genes are TRBV28 and TRBJ1-2; a weak D match, TRBD1 (5 bases). Germline assignment: CDR1 MDHEN and CDR2 SYDVKM. This CDR3 has 12 amino acids. Trimming left V 6 bases short and J 8 bases short, with 13 bases between. Here the CDR3 DNA reads TGTGCCAGCAGGGGCCCGGGGCGCGGCTACACCTTC. Residues: CASRGPGRGYTF.